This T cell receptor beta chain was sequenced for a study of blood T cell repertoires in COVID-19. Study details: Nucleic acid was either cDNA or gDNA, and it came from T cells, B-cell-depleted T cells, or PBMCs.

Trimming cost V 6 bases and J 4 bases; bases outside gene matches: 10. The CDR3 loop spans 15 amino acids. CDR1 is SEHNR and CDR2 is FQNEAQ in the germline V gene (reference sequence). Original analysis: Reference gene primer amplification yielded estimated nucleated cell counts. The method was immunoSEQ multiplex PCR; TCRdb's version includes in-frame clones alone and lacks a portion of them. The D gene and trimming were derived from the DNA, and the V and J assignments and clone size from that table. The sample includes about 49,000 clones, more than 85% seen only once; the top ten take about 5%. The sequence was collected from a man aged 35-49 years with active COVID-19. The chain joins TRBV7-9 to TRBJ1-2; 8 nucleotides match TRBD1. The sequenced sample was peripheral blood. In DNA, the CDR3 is TGTGCCAGCAGTCCTTCGGGACAGGACCTCTATGGCTACACCTTC. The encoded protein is CASSPSGQDLYGYTF.